The 2 T cell receptor beta chains given below trace back to one sample, sequenced in a study of cytomegalovirus exposure and HLA in healthy donors. PCR used 60 Vbeta primers and 13 Jbeta primers. Data came from immunoSEQ multiplex PCR; TCRdb stores just in-frame clones and leaves some out. Of approximately 61,000 clones listed, approximately 72% were seen once; the top ten hold roughly 50%. Material: PBMCs. Receptor source: a man aged 50 to 60 in good health and CMV-seropositive.

Ten or more counts support this clone. The junction and the germline gene differ at one end; a read error may be behind it. The chain joins TRBV4-3 to TRBJ2-1; D call uncertain. The CDR3 length is 17 residues. Germline-derived CDR1 and CDR2 are LGHNA and YSLEER. The CDR3 DNA reads TGCGTCAGCAGCCAAGATATGATCGTACTCATCTCCAATGAGCAGTTCTTC. It encodes CVSSQDMIVLISNEQFF.

The chain employs TRBV30 and TRBJ2-7; 8 nucleotides line up with TRBD1. Germline loops: CDR1 GTSNPN, CDR2 SVGIG (reference sequence). This CDR3 is 14 amino acids long. With 2 bases clipped from V and 0 bases from J, the junction kept 3 bases outside the gene matches. The CDR3 spells CAWSKDRGSYEQYF. CDR3 in DNA: TGTGCCTGGAGTAAAGACAGGGGCTCCTACGAGCAGTACTTC.